This T cell receptor (beta chain) was found in a study of neoadjuvant anti-PD-1 for oral cavity cancer. The study's findings and limits: After neoadjuvant nivolumab, PBMC T cell clonality was significantly higher in non-responders than responders. With three patients per group, TCR findings need larger cohorts.

As to this clone: No antigen is known for it.

Method: immunoSEQ multiplex PCR; TCRdb's copy keeps in-frame clones and lacks some. The sample includes around 62,000 clones, roughly three quarters of them seen just once. Stage II-IVA oral cavity squamous cell carcinoma was new and untreated by systemic or radiation therapy. Patients had HPV-negative, locally advanced oral cavity squamous cell carcinoma. CDR1 and CDR2 from the germline V gene are SGHRS and YFSETQ. There are 14 residues in the CDR3. V gave up 1 base and J gave up 9 bases, with 14 bases separating them. This specimen consisted of PBMCs, obtained before nivolumab (anti-PD-1) treatment. This clonotype was obtained from a person aged 35-79 years with oral cavity squamous cell carcinoma. V is TRBV5-1 and J is TRBJ2-1; maybe TRBD2 (5 bases). The CDR3 bases are TGCGCCAGCAGCTTGAGGGTAGAAGAGGGTGAGCAGTTCTTC. This sequence encodes CASSLRVEEGEQFF.